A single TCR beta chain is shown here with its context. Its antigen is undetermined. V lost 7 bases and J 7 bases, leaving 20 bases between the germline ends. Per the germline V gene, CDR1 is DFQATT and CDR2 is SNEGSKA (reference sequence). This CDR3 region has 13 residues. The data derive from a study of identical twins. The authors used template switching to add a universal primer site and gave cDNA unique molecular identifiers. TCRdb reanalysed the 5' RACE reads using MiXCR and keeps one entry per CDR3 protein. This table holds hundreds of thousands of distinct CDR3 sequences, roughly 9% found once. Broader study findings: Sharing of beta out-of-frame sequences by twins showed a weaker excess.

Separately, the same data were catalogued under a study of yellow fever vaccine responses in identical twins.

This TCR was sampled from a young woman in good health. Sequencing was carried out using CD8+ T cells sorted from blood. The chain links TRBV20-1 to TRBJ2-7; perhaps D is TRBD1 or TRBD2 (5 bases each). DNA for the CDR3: TGCAGTGGAAACGGCCAGGGACCTCTTGAGCAGTACTTC. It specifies CSGNGQGPLEQYF.